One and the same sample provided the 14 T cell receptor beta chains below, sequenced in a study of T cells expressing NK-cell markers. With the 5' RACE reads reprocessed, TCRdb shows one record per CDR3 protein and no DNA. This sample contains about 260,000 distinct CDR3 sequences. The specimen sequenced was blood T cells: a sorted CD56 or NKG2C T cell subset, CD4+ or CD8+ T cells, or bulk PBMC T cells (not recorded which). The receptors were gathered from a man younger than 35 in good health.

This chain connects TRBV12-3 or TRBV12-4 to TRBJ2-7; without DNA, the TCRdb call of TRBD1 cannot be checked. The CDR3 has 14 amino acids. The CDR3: CASSQGQPNYEQYF.

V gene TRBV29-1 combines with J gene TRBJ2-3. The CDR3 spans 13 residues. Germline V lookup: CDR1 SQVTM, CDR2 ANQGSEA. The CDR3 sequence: CSVSASETDTQYF.

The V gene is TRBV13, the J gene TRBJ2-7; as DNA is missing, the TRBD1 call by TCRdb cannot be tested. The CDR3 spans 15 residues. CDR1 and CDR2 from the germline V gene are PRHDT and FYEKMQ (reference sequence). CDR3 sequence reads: CASSPTGQGSHEQYF.

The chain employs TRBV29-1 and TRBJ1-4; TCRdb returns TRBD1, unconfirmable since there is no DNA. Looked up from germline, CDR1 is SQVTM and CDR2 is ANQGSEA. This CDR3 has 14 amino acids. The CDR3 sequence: CSARGGGRNEKLFF.

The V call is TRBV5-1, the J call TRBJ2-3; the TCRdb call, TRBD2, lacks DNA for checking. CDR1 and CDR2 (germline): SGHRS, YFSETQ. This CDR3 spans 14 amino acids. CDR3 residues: CASSLAGRVDTQYF.

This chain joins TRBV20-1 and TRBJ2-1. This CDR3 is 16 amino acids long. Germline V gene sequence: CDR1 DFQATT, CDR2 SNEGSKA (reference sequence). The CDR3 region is CSANSLARNGYNEQFF.

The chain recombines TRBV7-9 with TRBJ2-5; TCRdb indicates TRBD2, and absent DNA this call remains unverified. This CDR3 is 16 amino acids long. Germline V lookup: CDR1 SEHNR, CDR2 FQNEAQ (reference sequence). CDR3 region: CASSLRGSGRLETQYF.

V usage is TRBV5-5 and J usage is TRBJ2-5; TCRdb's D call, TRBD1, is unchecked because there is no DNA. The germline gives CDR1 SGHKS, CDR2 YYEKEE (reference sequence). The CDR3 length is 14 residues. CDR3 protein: CASSLAQGEETQYF.

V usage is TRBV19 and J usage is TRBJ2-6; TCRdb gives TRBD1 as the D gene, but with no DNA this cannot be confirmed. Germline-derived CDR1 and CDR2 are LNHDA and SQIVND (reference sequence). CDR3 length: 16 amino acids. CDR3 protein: CASNTPRGAGANVLTF.

The CDR3 loop reads CASSREDGGQREQYF. J is TRBJ2-7 and V is TRBV4-2; TCRdb lists TRBD1, though no DNA is available to test this call. CDR1 and CDR2 (germline): LGHNA, YNFKEQ. This CDR3 is 15 amino acids long.

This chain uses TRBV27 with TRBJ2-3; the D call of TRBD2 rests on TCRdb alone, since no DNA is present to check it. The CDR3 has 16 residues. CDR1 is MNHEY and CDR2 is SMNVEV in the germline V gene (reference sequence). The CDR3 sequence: CASRGLARGVTDTQYF.

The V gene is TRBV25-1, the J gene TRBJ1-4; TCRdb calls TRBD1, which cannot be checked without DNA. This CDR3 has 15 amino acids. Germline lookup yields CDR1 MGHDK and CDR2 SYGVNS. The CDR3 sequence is CASSELGTGNEKLFF.

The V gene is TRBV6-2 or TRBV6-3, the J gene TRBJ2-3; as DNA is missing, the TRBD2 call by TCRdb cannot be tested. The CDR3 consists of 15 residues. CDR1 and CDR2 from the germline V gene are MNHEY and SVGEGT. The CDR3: CASRPIAGWSDTQYF.

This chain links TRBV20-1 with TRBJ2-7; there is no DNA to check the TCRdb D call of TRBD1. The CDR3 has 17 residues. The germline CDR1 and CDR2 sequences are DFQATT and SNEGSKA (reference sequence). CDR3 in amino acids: CSARDIRGQGVAYEQYF.